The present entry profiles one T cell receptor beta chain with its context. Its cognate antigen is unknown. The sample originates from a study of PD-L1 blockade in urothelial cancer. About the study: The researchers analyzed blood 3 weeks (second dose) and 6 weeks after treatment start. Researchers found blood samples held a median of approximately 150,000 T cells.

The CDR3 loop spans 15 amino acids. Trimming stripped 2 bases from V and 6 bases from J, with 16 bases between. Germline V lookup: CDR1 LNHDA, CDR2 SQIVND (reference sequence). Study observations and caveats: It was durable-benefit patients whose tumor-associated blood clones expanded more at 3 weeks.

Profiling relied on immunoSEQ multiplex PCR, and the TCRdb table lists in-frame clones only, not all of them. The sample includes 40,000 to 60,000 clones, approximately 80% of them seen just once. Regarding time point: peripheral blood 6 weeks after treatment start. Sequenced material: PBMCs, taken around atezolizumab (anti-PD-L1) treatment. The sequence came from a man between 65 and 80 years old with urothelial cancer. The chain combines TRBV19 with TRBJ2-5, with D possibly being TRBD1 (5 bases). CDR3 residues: CASSISFQGLQTQYF. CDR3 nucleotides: TGTGCCAGTAGTATATCCTTCCAGGGCTTACAGACCCAGTACTTC.